One sample yielded the 2 T cell receptor beta chains listed below, sequenced in a study of blood T cells in healthy people across ages. For the second PCR, which ran for about 7 to 11 cycles, a sample-barcoded 5' primer and a J-beta primer mix were used. TCRdb itself ran the 5' RACE reads through MiXCR, one entry per CDR3 protein. The data hold 700,000 to 950,000 distinct CDR3 sequences, with roughly 41% observed a single time. The sample was blood. The source is a woman aged 55-75 years in good health.

V is TRBV7-8 and J is TRBJ2-7, with D perhaps assigned TRBD1 or TRBD2 (5 bases each). Germline CDR1 and CDR2: SGHVS and FQNEAQ. V lost 5 bases and J 0 bases, leaving 8 bases between the germline ends. This CDR3 spans 13 amino acids. Written as DNA, the CDR3 is TGTGCCAGCAGCGGGGGTAGCTCCTACGAGCAGTACTTC. This encodes CASSGGSSYEQYF.

Many counts were recorded for this clonotype. This chain joins TRBV12-3 or TRBV12-4 and TRBJ2-1, with 9 bases fitting TRBD1. CDR3 size: 14 residues. Unmatched junction bases numbered 6, after V lost 3 bases and J lost 9 bases. CDR3 loop: CASSFPGQGREQFF. In DNA form, the CDR3 reads TGTGCCAGCAGTTTCCCGGGACAGGGCCGTGAGCAGTTCTTC.